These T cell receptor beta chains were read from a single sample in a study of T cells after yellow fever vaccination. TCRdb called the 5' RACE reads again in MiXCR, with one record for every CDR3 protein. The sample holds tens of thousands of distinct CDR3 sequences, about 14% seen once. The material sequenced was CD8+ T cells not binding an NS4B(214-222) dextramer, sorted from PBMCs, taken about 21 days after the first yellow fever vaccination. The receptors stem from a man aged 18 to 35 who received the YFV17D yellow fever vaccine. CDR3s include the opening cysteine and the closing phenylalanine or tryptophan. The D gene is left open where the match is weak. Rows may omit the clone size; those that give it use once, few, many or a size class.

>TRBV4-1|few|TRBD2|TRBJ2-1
TGCGCCAGCAGCCAAGAAAAAAGCGGGGGGTACAATGAGCAGTTCTTC
CASSQEKSGGYNEQFF
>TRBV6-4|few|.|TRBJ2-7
TGTGCCAGCAGTGCCCGGACAGCCTCCTACGAGCAGTACTTC
CASSARTASYEQYF
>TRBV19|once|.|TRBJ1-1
TGTGCCAGTAGTATTGTTGACGGGCAGAACACTGAAGCTTTCTTT
CASSIVDGQNTEAFF
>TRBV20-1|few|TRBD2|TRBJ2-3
TGCAGTGCTAGGGGACGACTAGCGGGGGCAGATACGCAGTATTTT
CSARGRLAGADTQYF
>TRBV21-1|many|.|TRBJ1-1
TGTGCCAGACAACTTAAAAGGACTGAAGCTTTCTTT
CARQLKRTEAFF
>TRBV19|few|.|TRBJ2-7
TGTGCCAGTAGTACTAGACAAGGGTGGGACGAGCAGTACTTC
CASSTRQGWDEQYF
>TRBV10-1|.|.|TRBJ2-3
TGCGCCAGCGGGGGGTACGATTCTGACGCAGATACGCAGTATTTT
CASGGYDSDADTQYF
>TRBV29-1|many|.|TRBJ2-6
TGCAGCGTTGTCCTCTCTGGGGCCAACGTCCTGACTTTC
CSVVLSGANVLTF
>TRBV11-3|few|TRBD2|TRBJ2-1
TGTGCCAGCAGCTCACTAGCGGGGGTTATGGGTGAGCAGTTCTTC
CASSSLAGVMGEQFF
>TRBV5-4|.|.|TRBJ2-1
TGTGCCAGCAGATCGGGACTTTCATATGAGCAGTTCTTC
CASRSGLSYEQFF
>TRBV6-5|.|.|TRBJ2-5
TGTGCCAGCAGTTACGGGCTGCTAGAGACCCAGTACTTC
CASSYGLLETQYF
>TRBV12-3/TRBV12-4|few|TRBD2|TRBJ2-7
TGTGCCAGCAGTCCCACCAGCGGGGTTTTGGAGCAGTACTTC
CASSPTSGVLEQYF
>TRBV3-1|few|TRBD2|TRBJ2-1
TGTGCCAGCAGCCAAGGGACTAGCGGGGGGTATTACAATGAGCAGTTCTTC
CASSQGTSGGYYNEQFF
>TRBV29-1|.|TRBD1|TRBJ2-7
TGCAGCGCCCGGGACAGGGCGAATGGCGAGCAGTACTTC
CSARDRANGEQYF
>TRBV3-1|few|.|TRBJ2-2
TGTGCCAGCAGCCAAGGAGTCGGTACCGGGGAGCTGTTTTTT
CASSQGVGTGELFF
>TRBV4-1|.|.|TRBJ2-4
TGCGCCAGCAGCCAAGGGGCGTTAGGGGCCAAAAACATTCAGTACTTC
CASSQGALGAKNIQYF
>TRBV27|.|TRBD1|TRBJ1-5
TGTGCCAGCAGCCCGGGACAGCGGCATCAGCCCCAGCATTTT
CASSPGQRHQPQHF
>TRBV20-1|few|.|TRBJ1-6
TGCAGTGCCCGGATATCAAATTCACCCCTCCACTTT
CSARISNSPLHF
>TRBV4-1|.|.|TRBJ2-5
TGCGCCAGCAGCCAAGGGTGGGGGGCTCAGTCGGAGACCCAGTACTTC
CASSQGWGAQSETQYF
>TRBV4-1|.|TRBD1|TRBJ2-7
TGCGCCAGCCGACCTACTGCAGGGGGAAGGTCCTACGAGCAGTACTTC
CASRPTAGGRSYEQYF
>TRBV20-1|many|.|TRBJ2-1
TGCAGTGCTAGCCGGGGGGACAGGACCTACAATGAGCAGTTCTTC
CSASRGDRTYNEQFF
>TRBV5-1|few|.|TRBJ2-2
TGCGCCAGCAGGGGAACCGGGGAGCTGTTTTTT
CASRGTGELFF
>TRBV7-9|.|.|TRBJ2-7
TGTGCCAGCAGTTGGGGATACGAGCAGTACTTC
CASSWGYEQYF
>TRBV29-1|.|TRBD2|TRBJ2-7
TGCAGCGTCCTCACGGGGGGGGGCCATAGCTACGAGCAGTACTTC
CSVLTGGGHSYEQYF
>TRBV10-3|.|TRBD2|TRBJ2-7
TGTGCCATGGCGCAACTGGTCGGGGGGACCTACGAGCAGTACTTC
CAMAQLVGGTYEQYF
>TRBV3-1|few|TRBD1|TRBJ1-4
TGTGCCAGCAGCGGACAGGGATCCGCTAATGAAAAACTGTTTTTT
CASSGQGSANEKLFF
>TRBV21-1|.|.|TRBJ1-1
TGTGCCAGGGGGGAGAACACTGAAGCTTTCTTT
CARGENTEAFF
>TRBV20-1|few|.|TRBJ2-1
TGCAGTGCTAGAGGAGGCAGGGGACCTGAAACTTCCTCCTACAATGAGCAGTTCTTC
CSARGGRGPETSSYNEQFF
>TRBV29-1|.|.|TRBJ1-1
TGCAGCGTTGAAATGTTGCCAGGGATGAGTTGGGCCACTGAAGCTTTCTTT
CSVEMLPGMSWATEAFF
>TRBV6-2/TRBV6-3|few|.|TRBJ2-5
TGTGCCAGCAGTTACTCTGGCGCGGGGACCCAGTACTTC
CASSYSGAGTQYF
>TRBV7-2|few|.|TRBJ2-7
TGTGCCAGCAGCTTTTTATGGTCGGACGCAGCCTACGAGCAGTACTTC
CASSFLWSDAAYEQYF
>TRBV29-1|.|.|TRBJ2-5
TGCAGCGTTGAAGATTGGGAAGGGGGCCAAGAGACCCAGTACTTC
CSVEDWEGGQETQYF
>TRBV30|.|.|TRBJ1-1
TGTGCCTGGTCGTTCACGGCAAACACTGAAGCTTTCTTT
CAWSFTANTEAFF
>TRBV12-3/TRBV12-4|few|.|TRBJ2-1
TGTGCCAGCAGCCAAACTAGAAGCTCCTACAATGAGCAGTTCTTC
CASSQTRSSYNEQFF
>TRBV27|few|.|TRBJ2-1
TGTGCCAGCAGTGCTCATGGAGGGGCAGACTACAATGAGCAGTTCTTC
CASSAHGGADYNEQFF
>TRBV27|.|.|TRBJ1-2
TGTGCCAGCGTCGCTAGCTCACCGGAGACAGCCTCACATGGCTACACCTTC
CASVASSPETASHGYTF
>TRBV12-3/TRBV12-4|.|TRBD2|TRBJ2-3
TGTGCCAGCAGCCTCGGGACTAGCGGGGCGACAGATACGCAGTATTTT
CASSLGTSGATDTQYF
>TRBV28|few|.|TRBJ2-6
TGTGCCAGCAGTCCCCGGAGCTCTGGGGCCAACGTCCTGACTTTC
CASSPRSSGANVLTF
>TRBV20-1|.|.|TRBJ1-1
TGCAGTGCTAGAGTTTTCGGGGCTGGTGACACTGAAGCTTTCTTT
CSARVFGAGDTEAFF
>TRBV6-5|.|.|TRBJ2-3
TGTGCCAGCAGTTACTTGGGGGGGGCTGGGGATACGCAGTATTTT
CASSYLGGAGDTQYF